This is a list of T cell receptor beta chains from one sample in a study of follicular helper T cells after annual influenza vaccination. The table came from immunoSEQ multiplex PCR; TCRdb's copy has only in-frame clones and leaves some out. The sample holds about 630 clones; over 65% are singletons and the top ten take roughly 5%. Here the sequenced sample was CXCR5+ CD38+ circulating T follicular helper cells from blood, taken 7 days after influenza vaccination. These receptor sequences come from an adult who received the influenza vaccine. Both conserved end residues are part of each CDR3. The order of the fields is V gene, clone size, J gene, D gene, CDR3 DNA, CDR3 protein. The D gene is left open where the match is weak. A clone size is listed for some rows: how often the clone was seen (once, few, many), or a class if it is expanded.

TRBV7-3	few	TRBJ1-1	TRBD1	TGTGCCAGCAGCTTATGGGCAGGGGGCGGAAAGGACACTGAAGCTTTCTTT	CASSLWAGGGKDTEAFF
TRBV9	-	TRBJ2-1	TRBD2	TGTGCCAGCAGCGTAGGGGTGGGAGGGTACAATGAGCAGTTCTTC	CASSVGVGGYNEQFF
TRBV5-1	-	TRBJ2-7	TRBD1	TGCGCCAGCAGCTTGGAAGGTTTGGTACGGGACAGGGTACACGAGCAGTACTTC	CASSLEGLVRDRVHEQYF
TRBV18	-	TRBJ1-3	-	TGTGCCAGCTCAAGGGCCGGGACAAGGAGCTCTGGAAACACCATATATTTT	CASSRAGTRSSGNTIYF
TRBV28	-	TRBJ1-3	-	TGTGCCAGCAGTCTGTGGGACCGGGATATAAACACCATATATTTT	CASSLWDRDINTIYF
TRBV10-1	-	TRBJ1-2	-	TGCGCCAGCAGCTACCTCGAGGGCTACACCTTC	CASSYLEGYTF
TRBV6-6	-	TRBJ1-1	TRBD1	TGTGCCAGCAGTTACCAGGGTGGGACAGCTAACACTGAAGCTTTCTTT	CASSYQGGTANTEAFF
TRBV14	-	TRBJ2-7	TRBD1	TGTGCCAGCAGCCAACAGGGACAGGGGTTCTACGAGCAGTACTTC	CASSQQGQGFYEQYF
TRBV16	-	TRBJ1-2	-	TGTGCCAGCAGCCAATCCCCGAGCGGCTACACCTTC	CASSQSPSGYTF
TRBV28	once	TRBJ1-5	-	TGTGCCAGCAGACCAGGCCGGGTCAGCAATCAGCCCCAGCATTTT	CASRPGRVSNQPQHF
TRBV6-5	once	TRBJ1-3	-	TGTGCCAGCAGTTACTCGAGAGCCCTGGGAGGAAACACCATATATTTT	CASSYSRALGGNTIYF
TRBV19	few	TRBJ1-5	TRBD1	TGTGCCAGTAGTCCGGGACAGGGGGGTAGAAGCAATCAGCCCCAGCATTTT	CASSPGQGGRSNQPQHF
TRBV7-7	few	TRBJ2-2	-	TGTGCTAGCAGCTTCATGGGATTCCTCGGGGAGCTGTTTTTT	CASSFMGFLGELFF
TRBV11-1	-	TRBJ2-5	-	TGTGCCAGCAGCTTAGTGTTTGGACTCCAAGAGACCCAGTACTTC	CASSLVFGLQETQYF
TRBV7-8	-	TRBJ2-2	TRBD1	TGTGCCAGCAGCTCTGGACAGGGGAACACCGGGGAGCTGTTTTTT	CASSSGQGNTGELFF
TRBV4-1	-	TRBJ2-3	TRBD2	TGCGCCAGCAGCCAAGATAGGAGGACTAGCGGCACAGATACGCAGTATTTT	CASSQDRRTSGTDTQYF
TRBV11-2	-	TRBJ2-5	TRBD1	TGTGCCAGCAGCCTGGGTACGACAGGGCAGGAGACCCAGTACTTC	CASSLGTTGQETQYF
TRBV6-4	once	TRBJ1-1	-	TGTGCCAGCAGCAAAGAAATGGAGTCCAGGCGAACTGAAGCTTTCTTT	CASSKEMESRRTEAFF